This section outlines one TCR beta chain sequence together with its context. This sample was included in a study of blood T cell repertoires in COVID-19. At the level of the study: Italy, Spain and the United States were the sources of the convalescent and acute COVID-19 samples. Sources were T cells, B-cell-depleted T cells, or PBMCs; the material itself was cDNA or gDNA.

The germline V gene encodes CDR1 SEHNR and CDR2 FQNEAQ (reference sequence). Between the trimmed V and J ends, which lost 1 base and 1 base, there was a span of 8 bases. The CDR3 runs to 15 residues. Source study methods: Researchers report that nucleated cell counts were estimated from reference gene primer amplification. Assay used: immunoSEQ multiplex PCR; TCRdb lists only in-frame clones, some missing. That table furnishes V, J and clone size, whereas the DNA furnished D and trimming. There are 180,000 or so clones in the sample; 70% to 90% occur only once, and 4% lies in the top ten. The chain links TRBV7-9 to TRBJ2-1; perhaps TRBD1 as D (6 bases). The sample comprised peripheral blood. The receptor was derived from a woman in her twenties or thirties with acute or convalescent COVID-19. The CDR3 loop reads CASSLGTDSYNEQFF. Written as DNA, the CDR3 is TGTGCCAGCAGCTTAGGGACAGATTCCTACAATGAGCAGTTCTTC.